This note documents a single TCR beta chain sequence. Trimming took 4 bases from V and 6 from J, leaving 21 bases between them. Germline V gives CDR1 LGHNA, CDR2 YNFKEQ. The CDR3 has 16 residues. This sample was included in a study of CD8 T cells in Susac syndrome. RNA, at about 0.45 to 1 ug, was reverse transcribed with random hexamers. From the immunoSEQ multiplex PCR reads, TCRdb called clonotypes with MiXCR, one entry per CDR3 protein. The sample holds roughly 86,000 distinct CDR3 sequences, approximately 96% seen once. The TCR sequence derives from a human donor with Susac syndrome. The rearrangement links TRBV4-2 to TRBJ1-2; D possibly corresponds to TRBD1 (5 bases). The material sequenced was CD8+ T cells from PBMCs. The CDR3 DNA sequence: TGTGCCAGCAGCCCGACCGTTGGGCAGGGCGAAGATGGCTACACCTTC. Translated, it gives CASSPTVGQGEDGYTF.